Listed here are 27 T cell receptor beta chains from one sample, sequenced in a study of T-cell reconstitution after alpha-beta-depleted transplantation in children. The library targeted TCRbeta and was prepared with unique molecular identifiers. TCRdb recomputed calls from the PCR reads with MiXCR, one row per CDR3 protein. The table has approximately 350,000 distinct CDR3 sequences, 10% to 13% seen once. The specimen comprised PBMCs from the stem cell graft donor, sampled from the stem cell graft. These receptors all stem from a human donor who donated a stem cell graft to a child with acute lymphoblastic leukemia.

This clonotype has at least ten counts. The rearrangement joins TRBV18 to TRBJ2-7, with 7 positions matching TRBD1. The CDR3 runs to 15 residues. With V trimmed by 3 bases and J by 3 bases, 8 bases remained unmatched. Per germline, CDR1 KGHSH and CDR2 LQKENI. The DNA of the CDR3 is TGTGCCAGCTCACCCCCGGGACAGATTAACTACGAGCAGTACTTC. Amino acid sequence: CASSPPGQINYEQYF.

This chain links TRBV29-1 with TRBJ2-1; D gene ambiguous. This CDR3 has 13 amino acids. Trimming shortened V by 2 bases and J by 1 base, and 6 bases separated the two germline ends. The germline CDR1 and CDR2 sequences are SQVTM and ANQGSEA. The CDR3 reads CSVEHRSYNEQFF. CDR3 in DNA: TGCAGCGTTGAACATCGATCCTACAATGAGCAGTTCTTC.

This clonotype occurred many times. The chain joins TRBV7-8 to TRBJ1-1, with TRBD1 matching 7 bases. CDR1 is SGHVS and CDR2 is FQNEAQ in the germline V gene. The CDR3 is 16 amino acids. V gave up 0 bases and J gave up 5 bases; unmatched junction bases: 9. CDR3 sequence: CASSLARRQGVTEAFF. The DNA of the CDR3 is TGTGCCAGCAGCTTAGCCCGAAGACAGGGAGTAACTGAAGCTTTCTTT. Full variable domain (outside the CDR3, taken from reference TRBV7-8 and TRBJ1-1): GAGVSQSPRYKVAKRGQDVALRCDPISGHVSLFWYQQALGQGPEFLTYFQNEAQLDKSGLPSDRFFAERPEGSVSTLKIQRTQQEDSAVYLCASSLARRQGVTEAFFGQGTRLTVV.

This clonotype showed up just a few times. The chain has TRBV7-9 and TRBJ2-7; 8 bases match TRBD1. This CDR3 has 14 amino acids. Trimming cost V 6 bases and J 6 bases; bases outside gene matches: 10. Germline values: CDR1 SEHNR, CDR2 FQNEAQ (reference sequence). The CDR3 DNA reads TGTGCCAGCAGGGGACAGGACGCCCTTCTCGAGCAGTACTTC. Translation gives CASRGQDALLEQYF.

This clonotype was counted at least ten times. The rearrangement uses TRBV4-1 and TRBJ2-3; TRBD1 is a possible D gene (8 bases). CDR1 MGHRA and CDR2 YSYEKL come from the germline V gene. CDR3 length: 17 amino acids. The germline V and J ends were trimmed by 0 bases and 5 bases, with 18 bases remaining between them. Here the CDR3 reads CASSQEVPQGGIDTQYF. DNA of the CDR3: TGCGCCAGCAGCCAAGAGGTCCCACAGGGGGGGATAGATACGCAGTATTTT.

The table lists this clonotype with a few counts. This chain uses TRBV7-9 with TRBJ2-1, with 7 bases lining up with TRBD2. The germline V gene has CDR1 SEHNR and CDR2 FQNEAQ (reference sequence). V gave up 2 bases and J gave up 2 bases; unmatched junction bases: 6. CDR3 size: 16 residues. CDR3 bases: TGTGCCAGCAGCTTATCCGGCGGGGGTACCTACAATGAGCAGTTCTTC. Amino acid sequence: CASSLSGGGTYNEQFF.

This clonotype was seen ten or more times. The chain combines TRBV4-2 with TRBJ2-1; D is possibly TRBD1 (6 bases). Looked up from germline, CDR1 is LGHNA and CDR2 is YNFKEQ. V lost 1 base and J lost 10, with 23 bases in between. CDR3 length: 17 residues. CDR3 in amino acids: CASSQVLAGATNGEQFF. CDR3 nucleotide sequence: TGTGCCAGCAGCCAAGTATTAGCAGGGGCCACAAACGGGGAGCAGTTCTTC.

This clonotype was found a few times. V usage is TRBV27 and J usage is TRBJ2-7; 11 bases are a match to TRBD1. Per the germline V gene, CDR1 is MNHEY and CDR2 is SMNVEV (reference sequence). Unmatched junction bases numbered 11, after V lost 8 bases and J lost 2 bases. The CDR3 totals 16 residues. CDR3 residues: CASGGTGGTRPYEQYF. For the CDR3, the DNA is TGTGCCAGCGGGGGGACAGGGGGGACGCGCCCCTACGAGCAGTACTTC.

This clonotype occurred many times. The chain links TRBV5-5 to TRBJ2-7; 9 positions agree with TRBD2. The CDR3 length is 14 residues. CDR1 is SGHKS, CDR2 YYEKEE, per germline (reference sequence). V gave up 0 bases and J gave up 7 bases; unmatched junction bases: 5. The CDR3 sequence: CASSLGTSAGEQYF. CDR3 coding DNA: TGTGCCAGCAGCTTGGGGACTAGCGCAGGGGAGCAGTACTTC.

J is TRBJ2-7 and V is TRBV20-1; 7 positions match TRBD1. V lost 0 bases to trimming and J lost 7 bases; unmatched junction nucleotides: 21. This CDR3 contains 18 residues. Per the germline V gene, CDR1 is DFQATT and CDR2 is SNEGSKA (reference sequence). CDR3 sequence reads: CSARDLTSDRAIAGEQYF. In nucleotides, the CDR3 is TGCAGTGCTAGAGATCTAACCTCCGACAGGGCCATTGCTGGGGAGCAGTACTTC.

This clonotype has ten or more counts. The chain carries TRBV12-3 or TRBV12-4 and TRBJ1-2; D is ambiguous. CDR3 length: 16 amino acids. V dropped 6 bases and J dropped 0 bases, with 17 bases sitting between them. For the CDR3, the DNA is TGTGCCAGCAGATCCTTGGGCAGGTTAGCTAACTATGGCTACACCTTC. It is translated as CASRSLGRLANYGYTF.

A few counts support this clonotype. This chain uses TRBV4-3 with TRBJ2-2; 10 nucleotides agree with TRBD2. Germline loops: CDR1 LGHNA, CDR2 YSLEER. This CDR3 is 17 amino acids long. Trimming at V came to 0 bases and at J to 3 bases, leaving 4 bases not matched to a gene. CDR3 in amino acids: CASSQDLLAGDTGELFF. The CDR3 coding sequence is TGCGCCAGCAGCCAAGATTTGCTAGCGGGAGACACCGGGGAGCTGTTTTTT.

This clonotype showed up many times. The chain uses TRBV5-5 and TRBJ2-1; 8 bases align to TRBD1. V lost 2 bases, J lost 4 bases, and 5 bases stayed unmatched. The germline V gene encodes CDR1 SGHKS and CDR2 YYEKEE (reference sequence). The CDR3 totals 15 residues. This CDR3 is CASSLGQGRYNEQFF. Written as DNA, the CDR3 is TGTGCCAGCAGCTTAGGACAGGGTCGGTACAATGAGCAGTTCTTC.

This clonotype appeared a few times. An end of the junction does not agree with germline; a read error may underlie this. The CDR3 is CAWSLGTINGF. The CDR3 region has the DNA TGTGCCTGGAGTTTAGGGACCATTAATGGCTTC. This chain joins TRBV30 and TRBJ2-7; possibly TRBD1 or TRBD2 for D (5 bases each). From germline, CDR1 is GTSNPN and CDR2 SVGIG (reference sequence). CDR3 length equals 11 residues.

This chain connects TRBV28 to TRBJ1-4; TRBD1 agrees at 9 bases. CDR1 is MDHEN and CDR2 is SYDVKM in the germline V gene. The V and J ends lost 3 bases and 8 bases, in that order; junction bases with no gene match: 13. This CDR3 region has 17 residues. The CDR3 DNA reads TGTGCCAGCAGTTTTCGGGGACAGGGCGTCCACGGGGAAAAACTGTTTTTT. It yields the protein CASSFRGQGVHGEKLFF.

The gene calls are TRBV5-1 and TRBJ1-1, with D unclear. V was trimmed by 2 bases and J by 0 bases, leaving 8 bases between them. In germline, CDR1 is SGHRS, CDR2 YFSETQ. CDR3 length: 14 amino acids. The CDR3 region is CASSFGSLNTEAFF. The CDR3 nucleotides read TGCGCCAGCAGCTTCGGCAGCCTGAACACTGAAGCTTTCTTT.

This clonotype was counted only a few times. The CDR3: CSAQRAAPIEAFF. The DNA of the CDR3 is TGCAGTGCCCAGCGAGCGGCCCCAATTGAAGCTTTCTTT. The rearrangement links TRBV20-1 to TRBJ1-1; D remains ambiguous. Trimming took off 6 bases at V and 7 bases at J, with 18 bases between the two ends. Germline CDR1 and CDR2: DFQATT and SNEGSKA (reference sequence). The CDR3 consists of 13 residues.

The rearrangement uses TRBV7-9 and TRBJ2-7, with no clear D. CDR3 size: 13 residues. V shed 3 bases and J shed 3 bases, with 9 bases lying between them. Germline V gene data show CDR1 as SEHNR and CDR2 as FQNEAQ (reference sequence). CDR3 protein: CASSFDTYYEQYF. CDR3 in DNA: TGTGCCAGCAGCTTCGACACCTACTACGAGCAGTACTTC.

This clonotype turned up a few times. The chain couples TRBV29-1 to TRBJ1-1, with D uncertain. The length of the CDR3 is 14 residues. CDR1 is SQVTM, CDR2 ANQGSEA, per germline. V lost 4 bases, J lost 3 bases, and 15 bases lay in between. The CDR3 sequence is CSVALKSIHTEAFF. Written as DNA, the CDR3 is TGCAGCGTTGCCCTGAAGTCCATCCACACTGAAGCTTTCTTT.

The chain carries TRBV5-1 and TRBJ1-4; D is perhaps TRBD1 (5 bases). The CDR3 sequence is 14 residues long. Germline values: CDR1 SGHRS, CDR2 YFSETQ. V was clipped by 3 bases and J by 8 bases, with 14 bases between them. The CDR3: CASSSGQAEEKLFF. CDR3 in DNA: TGCGCCAGCAGCTCCGGACAAGCTGAGGAAAAACTGTTTTTT.

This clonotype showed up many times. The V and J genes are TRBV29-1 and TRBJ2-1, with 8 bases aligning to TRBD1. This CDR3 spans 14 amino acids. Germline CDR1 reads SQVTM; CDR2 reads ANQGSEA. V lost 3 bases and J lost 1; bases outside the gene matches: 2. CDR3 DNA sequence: TGCAGCGTTGATTGGACAGGGTCCTACAATGAGCAGTTCTTC. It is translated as CSVDWTGSYNEQFF.

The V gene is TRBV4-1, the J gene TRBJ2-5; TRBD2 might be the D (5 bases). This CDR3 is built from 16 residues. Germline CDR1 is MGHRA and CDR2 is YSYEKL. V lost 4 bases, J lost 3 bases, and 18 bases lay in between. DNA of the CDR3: TGCGCCAGCAGCCGAGTATGGGCGGCGGAGGAAGAGACCCAGTACTTC. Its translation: CASSRVWAAEEETQYF.

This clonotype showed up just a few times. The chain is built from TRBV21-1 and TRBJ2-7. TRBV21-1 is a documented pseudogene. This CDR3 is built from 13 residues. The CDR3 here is CASSSGRPYEQYF. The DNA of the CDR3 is TGTGCCAGCTCGTCCGGTAGACCCTACGAGCAGTACTTC.

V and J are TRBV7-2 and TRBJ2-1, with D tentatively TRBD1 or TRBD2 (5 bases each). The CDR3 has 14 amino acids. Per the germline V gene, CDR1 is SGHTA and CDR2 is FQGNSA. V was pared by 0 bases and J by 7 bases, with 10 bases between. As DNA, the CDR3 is TGTGCCAGCAGCTTAGCGGGGGAAAGAAATGAGCAGTTCTTC. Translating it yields CASSLAGERNEQFF.

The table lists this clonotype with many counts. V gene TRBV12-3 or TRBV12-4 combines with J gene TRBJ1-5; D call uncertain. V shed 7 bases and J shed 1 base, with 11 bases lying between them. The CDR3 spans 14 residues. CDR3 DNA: TGTGCCAGCAAACCCCGGTCGAGCAATCAGCCCCAGCATTTT. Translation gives CASKPRSSNQPQHF.

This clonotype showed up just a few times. Written as DNA, the CDR3 is TGCGCCAGCAGCGACAGACAGGGCGAAGAGACCCAGTACTTC. Encoded protein: CASSDRQGEETQYF. The V call is TRBV4-1, the J call TRBJ2-5; 7 bases agree with TRBD1. V lost 5 bases to trimming and J lost 3 bases; unmatched junction nucleotides: 6. The CDR3 extends over 14 amino acids. Germline V gives CDR1 MGHRA, CDR2 YSYEKL.

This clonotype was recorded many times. This chain's CDR3 is CSARHWRDLRAQYF. The CDR3 DNA reads TGCAGTGCTAGACACTGGAGAGATCTGCGGGCCCAGTACTTC. This chain connects TRBV20-1 to TRBJ2-5, with D possibly matching TRBD2 (5 bases). The CDR3 runs 14 residues. Germline V gene lookup returns CDR1 DFQATT and CDR2 SNEGSKA (reference sequence). V was clipped by 2 bases and J by 9 bases, with 19 bases between them.